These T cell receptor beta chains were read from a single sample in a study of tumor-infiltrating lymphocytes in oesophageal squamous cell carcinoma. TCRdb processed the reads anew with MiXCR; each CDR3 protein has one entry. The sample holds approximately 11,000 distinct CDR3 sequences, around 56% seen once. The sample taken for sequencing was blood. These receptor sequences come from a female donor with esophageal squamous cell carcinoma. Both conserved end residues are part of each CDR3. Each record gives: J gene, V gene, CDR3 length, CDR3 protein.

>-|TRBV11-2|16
CASSLGSRSSGETQYF
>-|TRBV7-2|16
CASSLISAGATYEQYF
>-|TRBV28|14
CASSTRGNWETQYF
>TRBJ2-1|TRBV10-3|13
CAISVRSYNEQFF
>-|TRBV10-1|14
CASSERGGQETQYF
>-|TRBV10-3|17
CAISEYRLAGGTDTQYF
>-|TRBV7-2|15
CASSPLRGRQETQYF
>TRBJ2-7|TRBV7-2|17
CASSLDGASGSISEQYF
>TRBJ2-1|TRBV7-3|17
CASSLFPGTPIYNEQFF
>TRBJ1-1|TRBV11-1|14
CASSSRQGDTEAFF
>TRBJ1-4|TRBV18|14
CASSPDRANEKLFF
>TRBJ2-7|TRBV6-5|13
CASRPGLSYEQYF
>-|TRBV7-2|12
CASRWMQSGYTF
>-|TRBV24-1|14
CATSDNGFQETQYF
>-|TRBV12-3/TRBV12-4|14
CASSQILDSYEQYF
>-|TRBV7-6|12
CASSFRLQEQFF
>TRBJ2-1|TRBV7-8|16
CASSPRLAGQRGEQFF
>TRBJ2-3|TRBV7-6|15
CASSLGAGFTDTQYF
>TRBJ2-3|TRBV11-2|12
CASSLDSYTQYF
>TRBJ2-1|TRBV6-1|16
CASSYSAVSSYNEQFF
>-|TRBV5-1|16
CASSPFPDAVGNEQYF
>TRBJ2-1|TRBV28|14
CASVTSGRVNEQFF
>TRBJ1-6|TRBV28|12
CATTTLSYEQHF
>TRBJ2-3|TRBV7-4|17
CASSLSPKAVRTDTQYF
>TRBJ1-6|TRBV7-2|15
CASSFFERGNYEQYF
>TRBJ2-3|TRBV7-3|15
CASSLTSYGTDTQYF
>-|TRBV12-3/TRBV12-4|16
CASRTGVSNFQETQYF
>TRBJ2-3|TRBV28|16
CASSLTSGRATDTQYF
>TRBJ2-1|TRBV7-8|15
CASSYRGRGAHEQFF
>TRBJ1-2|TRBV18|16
CASSPPLKGKDWGYTF
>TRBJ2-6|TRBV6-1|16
CASSPTGGTGANVLTF
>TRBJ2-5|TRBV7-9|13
CASRPSGGETQYF
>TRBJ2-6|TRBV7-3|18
CASSDTSGVRSGANVLTF
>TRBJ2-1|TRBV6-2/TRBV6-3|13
CASSPEWYNEQFF
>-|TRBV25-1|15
CASSEQRGLSYVQFF
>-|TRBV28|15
CASSLSSNRAYEQYF
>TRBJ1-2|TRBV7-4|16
CASSLVGTKGNYGYTF
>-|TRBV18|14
CASSFTGLRETQYF
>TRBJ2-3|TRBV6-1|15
CASSEEAGGTDTQYF
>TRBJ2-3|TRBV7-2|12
CASSKGLVSFFF
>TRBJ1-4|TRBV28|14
CASSFLGSHEKLFF